The 10 T cell receptor beta chains listed next were all sequenced from one sample in a study of T cells in Graves' hyperthyroidism and ophthalmopathy. TCR beta CDR3 regions were amplified from RNA transcripts. Initially, a first-round RT-PCR of the TCR CDR3 employed the HTBI primer set. Using its own MiXCR run on the multiplex PCR reads, TCRdb lists one record per CDR3 protein. The sample contains approximately 640,000 distinct CDR3 sequences, over 40% of which appear only once. Input material: peripheral blood or thyroid tissue (not recorded which). These receptors were collected from an adult man with Graves' disease, either hyperthyroidism or ophthalmopathy (not recorded which).

At least ten counts were recorded for this clonotype. The gene calls are TRBV20-1 and TRBJ1-5; D is perhaps TRBD1 (6 bases). This CDR3 spans 15 amino acids. Trimming cost V 0 bases and J 6 bases, with 15 bases left between them. Germline CDR1 and CDR2: DFQATT and SNEGSKA (reference sequence). The CDR3 region has the DNA TGCAGTGCTAGAGACAGGGGTCGGGCGGGTCAGCCCCAGCATTTT. Translated: CSARDRGRAGQPQHF.

The chain recombines TRBV29-1 with TRBJ1-6, with 8 bases identical to TRBD1. This CDR3 spans 12 amino acids. V shed 8 bases and J 7 bases; nucleotides not matched to a gene: 4. Germline V CDR1 and CDR2: SQVTM, ANQGSEA. The CDR3 loop reads CSPTGANSPLHF. The CDR3 bases are TGCAGCCCGACAGGGGCAAATTCACCCCTCCACTTT. Combining the CDR3 with reference TRBV29-1 and TRBJ1-6 gives the whole variable domain SAVISQKPSRDICQRGTSLTIQCQVDSQVTMMFWYRQQPGQSLTLIATANQGSEATYESGFVIDKFPISRPNLTFSTLTVSNMSPEDSSIYLCSPTGANSPLHFGNGTRLTVT.

The chain has TRBV5-1 and TRBJ2-1; D not certain. The germline V gene has CDR1 SGHRS and CDR2 YFSETQ. The V end lost 0 bases, the J end lost 0 bases, and 7 bases lay between the germline ends. The CDR3 totals 15 residues. CDR3 region: CASSLDLSSYNEQFF. The CDR3 DNA follows: TGCGCCAGCAGCTTGGACTTGAGCTCCTACAATGAGCAGTTCTTC.

This clonotype has a single count. This CDR3 is missing its conserved last phenylalanine or tryptophan, likely due to a read error. The chain joins TRBV29-1 to TRBJ1-2, with no clear D. The V end was cut by 3 bases, the J end by 6 bases, with 2 bases between. Per the germline V gene, CDR1 is SQVTM and CDR2 is ANQGSEA. The CDR3 is made up of 9 amino acids. The CDR3 bases are TGCAGCGTTGATAATGGCTACACCCTC. Its protein is CSVDNGYTL.

Ten or more counts support this clonotype. Here the CDR3 reads CASSPTTGSDEKLFF. The CDR3 region has the DNA TGTGCCAGCAGCCCGACGACAGGGTCGGACGAAAAACTGTTTTTT. The V and J genes are TRBV14 and TRBJ1-4; 7 bases align to TRBD1. The length of the CDR3 is 15 residues. Looked up from germline, CDR1 is SGHDN and CDR2 is FVKESK. J lost 8 bases, V lost 4 bases, and 10 bases had no gene match.

This clonotype was counted at least ten times. The chain is built from TRBV20-1 and TRBJ2-7; a possible D gene is TRBD1 (5 bases). This CDR3 contains 11 residues. Germline CDR1 DFQATT, CDR2 SNEGSKA (reference sequence). V lost 6 bases, J lost 3 bases, and 9 bases lay in between. The CDR3 nucleotides read TGCAGTGCCCCAGACAGCTACGAGCAGTACTTC. As protein: CSAPDSYEQYF.

Regarding this clonotype: A much larger clone lies one base from this, so it may be a read error. This rearrangement joins TRBV7-9 to TRBJ1-6; D remains unclear. CDR1 is SEHNR, CDR2 FQNEAQ, per germline (reference sequence). V lost 5 bases and J lost 7, with 15 bases in between. The CDR3 contains 15 residues. The CDR3 region is CASSPPSGSNSPLHF. For the CDR3, the DNA is TGTGCCAGCAGCCCCCCATCGGGGAGCAATTCACCCCTCCACTTT.

To note about this clonotype: Relative to the germline gene, one junction end is altered; a read error may explain this. The chain carries TRBV7-7 and TRBJ2-5; 10 bases fit TRBD1. The CDR3 runs 14 residues. The germline V gene has CDR1 SSHAT and CDR2 FNYEAQ (reference sequence). The CDR3 bases are TGTGCTAGCAGCTTAGGGACAGGGGTAGCAGCCCCGTTCTTC. This translates into CASSLGTGVAAPFF.

This clonotype occurred many times. This sequence joins TRBV7-8 and TRBJ2-5, with D possibly being TRBD1 (5 bases). The CDR3 sequence is 13 residues long. Between the trimmed V and J ends, which lost 5 bases and 5 bases, there was a span of 12 bases. Looked up from germline, CDR1 is SGHVS and CDR2 is FQNEAQ. CDR3 protein: CASSDRSGETQYF. DNA of the CDR3: TGTGCCAGCAGCGACAGATCAGGGGAGACCCAGTACTTC.

The chain has TRBV5-1 and TRBJ2-5, with 10 bases lining up with TRBD2. CDR1 is SGHRS and CDR2 is YFSETQ in the germline V gene. Losses at the gene ends were 2 bases for V and 3 bases for J; bases not matched to a gene: 1. The CDR3 is 14 residues long. The CDR3: CASSFLAGEETQYF. CDR3 nucleotides: TGCGCCAGCAGCTTTCTAGCGGGGGAAGAGACCCAGTACTTC.